This TCR beta chain stems from a study of regulatory T cells in long-lasting Graves disease. Time point of the sample: newly diagnosed GD, antithyroid drugs for less than 3 months. The TCR library was prepared using RNA isolated from PBMCs. To make TCR beta libraries, researchers used iRepertoire HTBI primers and Arm-PCR of CDR3 regions. One entry per CDR3 protein, called by TCRdb with MiXCR from the multiplex PCR reads. In the table there are about 360,000 distinct CDR3 sequences, under 20% of which are singletons. These same data were also listed under a study on T cells in Graves' hyperthyroidism and ophthalmopathy. From that second work: HTBI primers were employed in a first-round RT-PCR of the TCR CDR3. Also found in blood were most expanded thyroid clonotypes above 0.001.

Sequences were derived from peripheral blood mononuclear cells (PBMCs), sampled at new diagnosis, from a patient treated with antithyroid drugs. The TCR was taken from a woman under 30 with Graves disease.

The CDR3 region has the DNA TGTGCCAGCAGCTTAGCCAGGACTAGTCGGGAGCAGTTCTTC. It translates to CASSLARTSREQFF. V gene TRBV7-8 combines with J gene TRBJ2-1, with 7 bases matching TRBD2. V dropped 0 bases and J dropped 10; count of bases not matched to a gene: 6. This CDR3 contains 14 residues. Per the germline V gene, CDR1 is SGHVS and CDR2 is FQNEAQ.